The TCR beta chain described here comes from a study of CD8 T cells in ankylosing spondylitis. Findings and limits, study-wide: Seemingly distinctive of ankylosing spondylitis blood was a TCR beta motif formed by eight highly homologous variants. There was reportedly significant enrichment of clones that were disease-linked in matched ankylosing spondylitis synovial fluid.

Using quantitative 5'-RACE with molecular barcodes, the authors made TCR beta libraries. A single record per CDR3 protein comes from TCRdb applying MiXCR to the 5' RACE reads. The sample has over 100,000 distinct CDR3 sequences; about 7% are singletons. Worth noting for this clonotype: Its antigen remains unknown.

The clonotype originates from a male donor with ankylosing spondylitis or in good health (not recorded which). Sequenced input: blood, either unsorted or a sorted T cell fraction (not recorded which).

The DNA of the CDR3 is TGCAGTGCTAGGGGCGGGGGGACCTACGAGCAGTACTTC. Translated, it gives CSARGGGTYEQYF. The genes are TRBV20-1 and TRBJ2-7; 8 nucleotides align to TRBD2. With 3 bases clipped from V and 2 bases from J, the junction kept 3 bases outside the gene matches. This CDR3 is built from 13 residues. The germline V gene has CDR1 DFQATT and CDR2 SNEGSKA (reference sequence).